This TCR beta chain was recorded in a study of blood T cell repertoires in COVID-19. Study-level background: T cells, B-cell-depleted T cells, or PBMCs provided the cDNA or gDNA that served as material.

The CDR3 is 13 amino acids. J was trimmed by 7 bases and V by 7 bases; bases with no gene match: 9. CDR1 SQVTM and CDR2 ANQGSEA come from the germline V gene. Using immunoSEQ multiplex PCR, the repertoire was profiled, and TCRdb retains in-frame clones only, with some absent. Of about 70,000 clones listed, about 69% were seen once; the top ten hold about 21%. This sequence joins TRBV29-1 and TRBJ1-4; 7 nucleotides match TRBD1. Sequences were obtained from peripheral blood. The clonotype was recovered from a man between 65 and 79 years old with acute or convalescent COVID-19. CDR3 region: CSARTGGGEKLFF. The CDR3 DNA is TGCAGCGCCAGGACAGGCGGAGGTGAAAAACTGTTTTTT. The complete variable domain, with remaining parts taken from reference TRBV29-1 and TRBJ1-4, reads SAVISQKPSRDICQRGTSLTIQCQVDSQVTMMFWYRQQPGQSLTLIATANQGSEATYESGFVIDKFPISRPNLTFSTLTVSNMSPEDSSIYLCSARTGGGEKLFFGSGTQLSVL.